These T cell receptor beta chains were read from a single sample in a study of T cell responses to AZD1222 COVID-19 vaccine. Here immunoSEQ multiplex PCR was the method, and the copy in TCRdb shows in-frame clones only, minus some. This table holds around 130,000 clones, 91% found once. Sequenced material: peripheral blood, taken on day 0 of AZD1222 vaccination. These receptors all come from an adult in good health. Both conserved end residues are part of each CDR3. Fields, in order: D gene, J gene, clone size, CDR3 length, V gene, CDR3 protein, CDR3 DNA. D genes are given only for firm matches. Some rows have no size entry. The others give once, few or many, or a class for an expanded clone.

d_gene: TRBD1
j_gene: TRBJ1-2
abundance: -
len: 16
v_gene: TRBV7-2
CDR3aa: CASSLHPGTGVYGYTF
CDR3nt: TGTGCCAGCAGCTTACACCCAGGGACAGGGGTCTATGGCTACACCTTC

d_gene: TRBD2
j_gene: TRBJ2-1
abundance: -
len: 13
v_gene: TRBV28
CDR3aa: CASGRGSYNEQFF
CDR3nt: TGTGCCAGCGGGAGGGGCTCCTACAATGAGCAGTTCTTC

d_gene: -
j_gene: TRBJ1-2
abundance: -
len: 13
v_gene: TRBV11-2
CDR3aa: CASSLESLAVQTF
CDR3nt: TGTGCCAGCAGCTTAGAGTCGTTGGCAGTTCAAACCTTC

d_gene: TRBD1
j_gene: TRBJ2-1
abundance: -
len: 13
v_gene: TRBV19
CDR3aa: CATGTGSYNEQFF
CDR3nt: TGTGCCACGGGGACAGGATCCTACAATGAGCAGTTCTTC

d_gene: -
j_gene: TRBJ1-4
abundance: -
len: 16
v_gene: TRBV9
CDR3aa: CASSVGNKGRGEKLFF
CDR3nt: TGTGCCAGCAGCGTAGGAAACAAGGGGCGAGGGGAAAAACTGTTTTTT

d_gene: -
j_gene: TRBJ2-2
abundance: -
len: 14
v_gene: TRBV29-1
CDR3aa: CSVEFGSGTGELFF
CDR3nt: TGCAGCGTTGAATTTGGGTCAGGCACCGGGGAGCTGTTTTTT

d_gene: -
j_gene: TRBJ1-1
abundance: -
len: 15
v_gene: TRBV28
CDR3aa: CASSPPIGKDTEAFF
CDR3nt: TGTGCCAGCAGCCCCCCTATCGGGAAAGACACTGAAGCTTTCTTT

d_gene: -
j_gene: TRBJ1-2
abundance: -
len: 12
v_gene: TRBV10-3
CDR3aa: CAISRDLDGYTF
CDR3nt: TGTGCCATCAGTAGGGATCTCGATGGCTACACCTTC

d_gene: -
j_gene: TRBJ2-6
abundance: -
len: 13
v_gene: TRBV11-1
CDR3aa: CASSLVQGGRVTF
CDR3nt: TGTGCCAGCAGCTTAGTCCAGGGGGGACGGGTCACTTTC

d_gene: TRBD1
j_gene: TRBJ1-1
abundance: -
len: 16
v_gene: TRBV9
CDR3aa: CASSVGGTGSNTEAFF
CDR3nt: TGTGCCAGCAGCGTCGGGGGGACAGGGTCCAACACTGAAGCTTTCTTT

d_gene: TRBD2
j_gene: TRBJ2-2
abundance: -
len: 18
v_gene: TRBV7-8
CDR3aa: CASSHGQRLAGNTGELFF
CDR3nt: TGTGCCAGCAGCCACGGACAGAGACTAGCGGGGAACACCGGGGAGCTGTTTTTT

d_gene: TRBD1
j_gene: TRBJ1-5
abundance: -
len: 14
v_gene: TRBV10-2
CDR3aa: CASRSTGDNQPQHF
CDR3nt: TGCGCCAGCAGGTCGACAGGGGACAATCAGCCCCAGCATTTT

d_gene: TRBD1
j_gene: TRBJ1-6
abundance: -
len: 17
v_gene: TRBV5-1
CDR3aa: CASSLEVGTGVNSPLHF
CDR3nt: TGCGCCAGCAGCTTGGAGGTCGGGACAGGGGTCAATTCACCCCTCCACTTT

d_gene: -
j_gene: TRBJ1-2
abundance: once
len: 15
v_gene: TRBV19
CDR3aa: CASSIGIQAIYGYTF
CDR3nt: TGTGCCAGTAGTATAGGAATTCAGGCTATCTATGGCTACACCTTC

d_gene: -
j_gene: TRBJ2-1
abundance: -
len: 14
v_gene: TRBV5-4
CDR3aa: CASILQGMNGEQFF
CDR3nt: TGTGCCAGCATACTCCAGGGGATGAACGGGGAGCAGTTCTTC

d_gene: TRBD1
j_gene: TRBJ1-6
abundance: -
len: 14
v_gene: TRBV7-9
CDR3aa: CASSVDRFNSPLHF
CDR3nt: TGTGCCAGCAGCGTGGACAGGTTTAATTCACCCCTCCACTTT

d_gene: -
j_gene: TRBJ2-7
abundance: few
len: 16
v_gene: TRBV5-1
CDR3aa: CASSPEQGLPTYEQYF
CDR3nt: TGCGCCAGCAGCCCAGAGCAGGGACTCCCCACCTACGAGCAGTACTTC

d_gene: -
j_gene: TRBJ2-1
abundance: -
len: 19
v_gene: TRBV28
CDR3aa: CASSLPLLPRLNLYNEQFF
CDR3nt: TGTGCCAGCAGTTTACCTCTCCTACCCCGACTAAACCTCTACAATGAGCAGTTCTTC

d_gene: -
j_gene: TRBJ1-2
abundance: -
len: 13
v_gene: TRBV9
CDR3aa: CASSVSSSGGYTF
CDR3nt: TGTGCCAGCAGCGTAAGTTCGTCGGGCGGCTACACCTTC